These T cell receptor beta chains were read from a single sample in a study of control samples from healthy donors and cancer patients. Data came from immunoSEQ multiplex PCR; TCRdb stores just in-frame clones and leaves some out. The sample contains approximately 87,000 clones, more than 85% of which appear only once. The sequencing sample was made of PBMCs. Source of these receptors: a woman aged 40 to 55 with lung cancer. The conserved cysteine and the conserved F or W are not part of the CDR3 here. The D gene is left open where the match is weak.

v_call	d_call	j_call	cdr3_aa
TRBV19	TRBD2	TRBJ2-7	APRGGLAGSATYEQY
TRBV3-1/TRBV3-2	-	TRBJ2-1	ASSPWVSVGVDEQF
TRBV11-3	TRBD1	TRBJ1-4	ASSPRDRGVEKLF
TRBV7-8	TRBD1	TRBJ1-3	ASSLGRQGVSGNTIY
TRBV7-2	TRBD2	TRBJ2-5	ASSPGGGETQY
TRBV7-2	-	TRBJ2-1	ASSPLRVPRGNEQF
TRBV5-1	-	TRBJ1-5	ASSLAYRGLGPQH
TRBV7-2	-	TRBJ2-1	ASSALRIGEQF
TRBV6-5	-	TRBJ2-5	ASTYNSGETQY
TRBV28	-	TRBJ1-4	ASGRPFEKLF
TRBV27	-	TRBJ1-5	ASSPFRGQDGNGNQPQH
TRBV7-8	-	TRBJ1-3	ASSPRESSGNTIY
TRBV6-5	-	TRBJ2-6	ATGVSGANVLT
TRBV3-1/TRBV3-2	-	TRBJ2-7	ASSQDRGGEGPNYEQY
TRBV6-5	-	TRBJ1-2	ASSYDLFGYT
TRBV19	TRBD1	TRBJ1-2	ATADRGFSNYGYT
TRBV20-1	-	TRBJ1-3	SANSGNTIY
TRBV6-5	TRBD1	TRBJ2-7	ASSLTGDEQY
TRBV27	-	TRBJ2-7	ASSSIGTPPEQY
TRBV11-2	TRBD1	TRBJ2-7	ASSLGQGANAYEQY
TRBV24-1	TRBD2	TRBJ2-1	ATVGRGGPNEQF
TRBV20-1	-	TRBJ1-2	SAGANYGYT
TRBV24-1	TRBD1	TRBJ2-7	ATSDADGTGSGNEQY
TRBV30	-	TRBJ1-3	AWSAKYRTTGNTIY
TRBV28	-	TRBJ2-1	ASSLNYNEQF
TRBV27	TRBD2	TRBJ2-3	ASSPGLAQY
TRBV4-1	-	TRBJ1-1	ASSQDLTQPTLNTEAF
TRBV30	-	TRBJ2-2	AWTRVGELF
TRBV24-1	-	TRBJ2-3	ATSDRSRGSSTDTQY
TRBV24-1	TRBD1	TRBJ2-5	ATSAGTAAQETQY
TRBV7-2	TRBD1	TRBJ1-2	ASSLRQGDFGYT
TRBV19	TRBD1	TRBJ1-1	ASRARDRGIWSTEAF
TRBV5-8	-	TRBJ1-5	ASSLWQKDQPQH
TRBV3-1/TRBV3-2	-	TRBJ1-1	ASSLRVNTEAF
TRBV4-1	-	TRBJ2-7	ASSQDYVESTYEQY
TRBV12-5	-	TRBJ2-2	ASGHGQQSGELF
TRBV24-1	-	TRBJ1-5	ATSDPGGPQH
TRBV4-1	-	TRBJ1-2	ASSQPKTANYGYT
TRBV7-2	-	TRBJ1-5	ASSSDHERPQH
TRBV4-1	TRBD1	TRBJ1-1	ASSQDVQGALNTEAF